This TCR beta chain appears in the sequencing data of a study of CD8 T cells in Susac syndrome. Trimming stripped 3 bases from V and 1 base from J, with 12 bases between. This CDR3 contains 15 residues. cDNA came from roughly 0.5 to 1 ug RNA primed by random hexamers. TCRdb redid the calling of the immunoSEQ multiplex PCR reads with MiXCR, one entry per CDR3 protein. This table holds about 210,000 distinct CDR3 sequences, 95% found once. TEMRA cells were enriched by FACS, and CD4+ and CD8+ T cells were negatively isolated. The sample was CD4+ T cells from PBMCs. This chain connects TRBV12-3 or TRBV12-4 to TRBJ1-2; D not resolved. The TCR originated in a human donor in good health. CDR3 bases: TGTGCCAGCAGTTTCGAGGCTCAGGATAACTATGGCTACACCTTC. This translates into CASSFEAQDNYGYTF.